The sample holds one count of the clone carrying this T cell receptor beta chain. Its antigen is not identified. Measured with immunoSEQ multiplex PCR; TCRdb has only the in-frame clones, and not every one. The sample carries more than 5,500 clones, approximately 80% recorded once. J gave up 1 base and V 1 base, and 2 bases lay outside the gene matches. CDR3 length equals 15 residues. In germline, CDR1 is SNHLY, CDR2 FYNNEI. These data come from a study of OX40 agonist ivuxolimab in advanced cancers. Study information: Every 2 weeks, patients got intravenous ivuxolimab at one of six dose levels (0.01-10 mg/kg).

Study observations and caveats: Expanded clones belonging to CD8+ T cells outnumbered, on average, those of CD4+. Part of the nonresponder group also had normalized T-cell clonal expansion that was low.

This chain joins TRBV2 and TRBJ1-2, with 8 positions matching TRBD1. The receptor's source is an adult with an advanced solid tumor such as melanoma, head and neck, liver or kidney cancer. This specimen was CD4+ or CD8+ T cells sorted from blood, taken in a trial of the OX40 agonist ivuxolimab. The CDR3 sequence: CASSEGDRNNYGYTF. The CDR3 coding sequence is TGTGCCAGCAGTGAAGGGGACAGGAATAACTATGGCTACACCTTC.